The rows below give T cell receptor beta chains drawn from one sample of a study of CD8+ T cells in alopecia areata. Profiling relied on immunoSEQ multiplex PCR, and the TCRdb table lists in-frame clones only, not all of them. The sample consists of approximately 150,000 clones, about 86% of them appearing once. Here the sequenced sample was CD8+ T cells sorted from blood, taken at week 4, from a patient treated with tofacitinib. The receptors shown here come from a human donor with alopecia areata. Both conserved end residues are part of each CDR3. D genes are given only for firm matches. Only some rows state a clone size, as once, few, many or a class for expanded clones.

.	TRBV7-9	.	TRBJ2-3	TGTGCCAGCATCCCTAAGACTGACACAGATACGCAGTATTTT	CASIPKTDTDTQYF
.	TRBV11-3	.	TRBJ2-1	TGTGCCAGCAGCTTAGGAGGGTGGAAAACACATGAGCAGTTCTTC	CASSLGGWKTHEQFF
.	TRBV27	.	TRBJ2-5	TGTGCCAGCAGGGCTCTAACAGGGCTTGAGACCCAGTACTTC	CASRALTGLETQYF
.	TRBV7-9	TRBD1	TRBJ2-5	TGTGCCAGCAGCGTTCCCCCGACAGGGTTTGAAGAGACCCAGTACTTC	CASSVPPTGFEETQYF
.	TRBV7-9	.	TRBJ2-5	TGTGCCAGCAGCTTAGTGGCAGAAACAGAGACCCAGTACTTC	CASSLVAETETQYF
.	TRBV7-9	TRBD1	TRBJ1-1	TGTGCCAGCAGCTTCCTGGACAGGGAGAACACTGAAGCTTTCTTT	CASSFLDRENTEAFF
.	TRBV10-1	.	TRBJ2-2	TGCGCCAGCAGTGAGTCGTTGGGGGTCGGAGGGACCGGGGAGCTGTTTTTT	CASSESLGVGGTGELFF
.	TRBV27	.	TRBJ1-1	TGTGCCAGCAGTTTCAACGGGGGAGCTTTCTTT	CASSFNGGAFF
.	TRBV5-4	.	TRBJ2-7	TGTGCCAGCAGCCCCCCTATGGACAACGAGCAGTACTTC	CASSPPMDNEQYF
once	TRBV5-1	.	TRBJ2-5	TGCGCCAGCAGCTCGGGAGAAGGGATCGAGACCCAGTACTTC	CASSSGEGIETQYF
.	TRBV7-7	.	TRBJ2-2	TGTGCCAGCAGCTTGAGGGACACCCTTAACACCGGGGAGCTGTTTTTT	CASSLRDTLNTGELFF
once	TRBV13	.	TRBJ1-6	TGTGCCAGCAGACGTGGGGTCAATAATTCACCCCTCCACTTT	CASRRGVNNSPLHF
.	TRBV29-1	TRBD1	TRBJ1-1	TGCAGCGTTGATGAGGGACAGGGTAGGGCTTTCTTT	CSVDEGQGRAFF
.	TRBV7-9	.	TRBJ2-7	TGTGCCAGCAGCTTTCCCGAGGGGGGACTGATTACCTACGAGCAGTACTTC	CASSFPEGGLITYEQYF
.	TRBV25-1	.	TRBJ2-4	TGTGCCAGCAGTGCCGGCTTTCCAAGGGACGGAGAAAACATTCAGTACTTC	CASSAGFPRDGENIQYF
.	TRBV5-1	TRBD1	TRBJ2-7	TGCGCCAGCAGCTTGGACAGGGGCCTATACGAGCAGTACTTC	CASSLDRGLYEQYF
.	TRBV18	.	TRBJ1-3	TGTGCCAGCTCACCAACAACCAGGGGTGCTGGAAACACCATATATTTT	CASSPTTRGAGNTIYF
.	TRBV27	.	TRBJ1-5	TGTGCCAGCAGTTTATTGGGGGACAGCAATCAGCCCCAGCATTTT	CASSLLGDSNQPQHF
.	TRBV5-5	.	TRBJ1-1	TGTGCCAGCAGCTTGGGAGAAGGAGGCGCTTTCTTT	CASSLGEGGAFF
.	TRBV15	TRBD1	TRBJ1-4	TGTGCCACCAGCAGAGGACAGGGGGAAAATGAAAAACTGTTTTTT	CATSRGQGENEKLFF
.	TRBV9	.	TRBJ1-1	TGTGCCAGCAGCGTAGTACGAGGGAAGACGGGTGAAGCTTTCTTT	CASSVVRGKTGEAFF
.	TRBV10-3	.	TRBJ2-5	TGTGCCATCAGTGAGTCGGAAGAGACCCAGTACTTC	CAISESEETQYF
.	TRBV6-1	.	TRBJ2-7	TGTGCCAGCAGTGAAGGCCGGGAACAGGGAACCTACGAGCAGTACTTC	CASSEGREQGTYEQYF
.	TRBV7-9	.	TRBJ2-1	TGTGCCAGCATCGCGGTCTGGGGGCCCTACAATGAGCAGTTCTTC	CASIAVWGPYNEQFF
.	TRBV5-6	.	TRBJ2-5	TGTGCCAGCAGCTTTAGTATCACTAGGAGGACCCAGTACTTC	CASSFSITRRTQYF
.	TRBV25-1	.	TRBJ1-2	TGTGCCAGCAGTGATGTCGACTATAACTATGGCTACACCTTC	CASSDVDYNYGYTF
.	TRBV29-1	TRBD1	TRBJ2-2	TGCAGCGTTGAAGACGAGGGGACAGGGATTTACACCGGGGAGCTGTTTTTT	CSVEDEGTGIYTGELFF
few	TRBV5-1	.	TRBJ2-1	TGCGCCAGCAGCCCAGGGCAGGGAGCGGATGAGCAGTTCTTC	CASSPGQGADEQFF
.	TRBV4-1	.	TRBJ2-2	TGCGCCAGCAGCCAAGATGTCCAGGGCGGGGAGCTGTTTTTT	CASSQDVQGGELFF
.	TRBV29-1	.	TRBJ2-1	TGCAGCGTTGAGTTTTACAGGGACAATGAGCAGTTCTTC	CSVEFYRDNEQFF
.	TRBV15	.	TRBJ1-1	TGTGCCACCAGCAGAGACCGAGACAGTCCGGGGACTGAAGCTTTCTTT	CATSRDRDSPGTEAFF
.	TRBV4-1	.	TRBJ2-3	TGCGCCAGCAGCCAAGACCTGGCGGGAAGTGTCGCAGATACGCAGTATTTT	CASSQDLAGSVADTQYF
.	TRBV29-1	TRBD2	TRBJ2-7	TGCAGCGTTGAACAAGCGGGAGGCTACGAGCAGTACTTC	CSVEQAGGYEQYF
.	TRBV27	.	TRBJ2-6	TGTGCCAGCAGTCCCGGCGGGGCCAACGTCCTGACTTTC	CASSPGGANVLTF
.	TRBV6-1	TRBD1	TRBJ2-2	TGTGCCAGCTGCGGGACAGGGGGAGCCGGGGAGCTGTTTTTT	CASCGTGGAGELFF
.	TRBV5-6	.	TRBJ2-7	TGTGCCAGCTCGCCGGACCGATCACCCTACGAGCAGTACTTC	CASSPDRSPYEQYF
.	TRBV19	.	TRBJ1-5	TGTGCCAGTAGTATTGGAGACTCCAATCAGCCCCAGCATTTT	CASSIGDSNQPQHF
.	TRBV19	.	TRBJ2-2	TGTGCCAGTAGTATCCATCCGAAAGGGGAGCTGTTTTTT	CASSIHPKGELFF
.	TRBV19	.	TRBJ1-5	TGTGCCAGTAGTATCGGGCAGAATAGCAATCAGCCCCAGCATTTT	CASSIGQNSNQPQHF
.	TRBV29-1	TRBD2	TRBJ2-1	TGCAGCGCCACGGGACTAGCGGGGAACTACAATGAGCAGTTCTTC	CSATGLAGNYNEQFF
.	TRBV7-2	.	TRBJ1-2	TGTGCCAGCAGGCTCGACGAGGGGGCTAACTATGGCTACACCTTC	CASRLDEGANYGYTF
.	TRBV19	.	TRBJ2-3	TGTGCCAGTAGTTTTACGGTGGATACGCAGTATTTT	CASSFTVDTQYF
.	TRBV19	.	TRBJ2-2	TGTGCCAGTAGTCGCATGCCGGACTACGGGGAGCTGTTTTTT	CASSRMPDYGELFF
.	TRBV7-9	.	TRBJ2-1	TGTGCAGGTGGTGTCGCGGAGCAGGATGAGCAGTTCTTC	CAGGVAEQDEQFF
.	TRBV18	.	TRBJ1-2	TGTGCCAGCTCAACAACCGGGAATGGCTACACCTTC	CASSTTGNGYTF
.	TRBV5-8	.	TRBJ1-1	TGTGCCAGCAGCCCGTCTCTGGGCGACATAAACACTGAAGCTTTCTTT	CASSPSLGDINTEAFF
few	TRBV29-1	.	TRBJ2-7	TGCAGCGTTGAAGATCAGGCTTACGAGCAGTACTTC	CSVEDQAYEQYF
.	TRBV29-1	.	TRBJ2-7	TGCAGCGTTGAAACTACGGCCAACTACGAGCAGTACTTC	CSVETTANYEQYF
once	TRBV19	.	TRBJ1-2	TGTGCCAGTAGGACCTCTCAGGGGATTAACTATGGCTACACCTTC	CASRTSQGINYGYTF
.	TRBV9	TRBD1	TRBJ2-4	TGTGCCAGCAGCCCCCGGACAGGCGAAAACATTCAGTACTTC	CASSPRTGENIQYF
.	TRBV6-5	.	TRBJ2-7	TGTGCCAGCAGTTACTCGGGGTTGAGCGAGCAGTACTTC	CASSYSGLSEQYF
.	TRBV10-2	.	TRBJ2-7	TGCGCCAGCAGTGACAGTTCCTACGAGCAGTACTTC	CASSDSSYEQYF
once	TRBV29-1	TRBD1	TRBJ2-5	TGCAGCGTTGAGAAAGACAGGGCAGGGGAGACCCAGTACTTC	CSVEKDRAGETQYF
.	TRBV29-1	.	TRBJ2-1	TGCAGCGTTGGCCGTGCATCTAGCTCCTACAATGAGCAGTTCTTC	CSVGRASSSYNEQFF
.	TRBV29-1	.	TRBJ2-7	TGCAGCGTTGAAGAGATAGTGCGGGGGCAGGAGTACGAGCAGTACTTC	CSVEEIVRGQEYEQYF
.	TRBV11-2	.	TRBJ2-1	TGTGCCAGCAGCTTTGAGGGGAATGAGCAGTTCTTC	CASSFEGNEQFF
.	TRBV27	TRBD1	TRBJ2-5	TGTGCCAGCAGTACCAGGACAGGGCAAGAGACCCAGTACTTC	CASSTRTGQETQYF
.	TRBV5-6	.	TRBJ1-5	TGTGCCAGCAGCTTTTTGGGGGGAACTCAGCCCCAGCATTTT	CASSFLGGTQPQHF
.	TRBV29-1	TRBD2	TRBJ2-7	TGCAGCGTTGTCTCCGGGGCTAGCGGGAGTTACGAGCAGTACTTC	CSVVSGASGSYEQYF